The 17 T cell receptor beta chains reported below all come from one sample, sequenced in a study of shared clonotypes between healthy human individuals. Assay: immunoSEQ multiplex PCR; the TCRdb copy retains only in-frame clones and omits some. Here the sample spans hundreds of thousands of clones, 72% being singletons. The sequenced sample was memory CD4+ T cells sorted from blood. Stated subset: CD45RA-negative fraction. These receptor sequences come from a woman aged 25 to 45 in good health.

This clone was recorded a few times. The chain recombines TRBV2 with TRBJ2-4, with unresolved D. The CDR3 covers 14 residues. Trimming pared 6 bases from V and 0 bases from J, leaving 9 bases between. CDR1 SNHLY and CDR2 FYNNEI come from the germline V gene. The CDR3 loop reads CASRPGIAKNIQYF. DNA of the CDR3: TGTGCCAGCAGGCCCGGAATAGCCAAAAACATTCAGTACTTC.

This chain uses TRBV7-9 with TRBJ2-1; the D is unclear. The CDR3 runs 15 residues. With 3 bases removed from V and 8 bases from J, the gap between germline ends came to 17 bases. Germline CDR1 reads SEHNR; CDR2 reads FQNEAQ (reference sequence). CDR3 nucleotides: TGTGCCAGCAGCTTGAGCAGCGTACTCCTCCATGAGCAGTTCTTC. This gives the protein CASSLSSVLLHEQFF.

The chain combines TRBV7-9 with TRBJ1-5, with D possibly TRBD1 on 6 matching bases. V dropped 5 bases and J dropped 1 base, with 12 bases sitting between them. Germline-derived CDR1 and CDR2 are SEHNR and FQNEAQ (reference sequence). The CDR3 has 15 residues. The CDR3 DNA follows: TGTGCCAGCAGCGTTGGACAGTTAAGCAATCAGCCCCAGCATTTT. Its protein product is CASSVGQLSNQPQHF.

This clone was seen more than once but under ten times. The V gene is TRBV28, the J gene TRBJ1-1; 7 bases are shared with TRBD1. The CDR3 runs 15 residues. V lost 3 bases and J lost 4; bases outside the gene matches: 8. Germline CDR1 MDHEN, CDR2 SYDVKM. The CDR3 DNA reads as TGTGCCAGCAGTTTCACGCCCGGGACAGCCACTGAAGCTTTCTTT. Amino acids: CASSFTPGTATEAFF.

The chain uses TRBV18 and TRBJ1-4; D remains ambiguous. The CDR3 covers 19 residues. The germline V gene encodes CDR1 KGHSH and CDR2 LQKENI. The V gene lost 3 bases and the J gene lost 0 bases, with 20 bases spanning the gap. The CDR3 here is CASSPTPSVVVATNEKLFF. For the CDR3, the DNA is TGTGCCAGCTCACCTACTCCGTCGGTGGTAGTCGCAACTAATGAAAAACTGTTTTTT.

This clone was seen only a few times. The genes are TRBV28 and TRBJ1-2; possibly TRBD1 for D (6 bases). The CDR3 runs to 14 residues. With 7 bases removed from V and 3 bases from J, the gap between germline ends came to 15 bases. Germline CDR1 and CDR2: MDHEN and SYDVKM. The CDR3 bases are TGTGCCAGCAACCCTGGGACAAAAGACTATGGCTACACCTTC. It specifies CASNPGTKDYGYTF.

This clone was seen a single time. J is TRBJ1-4 and V is TRBV5-4, with 8 bases that match TRBD1. V was clipped by 2 bases and J by 7 bases; unmatched bases: 4. This CDR3 is 14 amino acids long. From germline, CDR1 is SGHNT and CDR2 YYREEE (reference sequence). CDR3 sequence: CASSLFGQGEKLFF. The CDR3 nucleotides are TGTGCCAGCAGCTTATTCGGACAGGGTGAAAAACTGTTTTTT. Complete variable domain (other parts from reference TRBV5-4 and TRBJ1-4): ETGVTQSPTHLIKTRGQQVTLRCSSQSGHNTVSWYQQALGQGPQFIFQYYREEENGRGNFPPRFSGLQFPNYSSELNVNALELDDSALYLCASSLFGQGEKLFFGSGTQLSVL.

The rearrangement joins TRBV5-1 to TRBJ2-7, with 7 nucleotides matching TRBD1. This CDR3 region has 15 residues. The germline V gene has CDR1 SGHRS and CDR2 YFSETQ. V lost 4 bases to trimming and J lost 6 bases; unmatched junction nucleotides: 13. CDR3 amino acids: CASSPQSGTDGEQYF. In DNA form, the CDR3 reads TGCGCCAGCAGCCCGCAATCCGGGACAGACGGCGAGCAGTACTTC.

CDR3 loop: CSVRQGVKAEAFF. In DNA, the CDR3 is TGCAGCGTCCGACAGGGGGTCAAAGCTGAAGCTTTCTTT. J is TRBJ1-1 and V is TRBV29-1, with TRBD1 matching 9 bases. Germline V gene data show CDR1 as SQVTM and CDR2 as ANQGSEA. This CDR3 contains 13 residues. V lost 6 bases and J lost 6; bases outside the gene matches: 8.

This sequence joins TRBV28 and TRBJ1-4; D is uncertain. V was clipped by 4 bases and J by 8 bases, with 14 bases between them. The CDR3 covers 14 residues. The V gene's germline CDR1 is MDHEN and CDR2 SYDVKM. CDR3 protein: CASSSGFPVEKLFF. The CDR3, as DNA: TGTGCCAGCAGTTCCGGTTTCCCGGTCGAAAAACTGTTTTTT.

The J gene is TRBJ2-5, the V gene TRBV29-1, with unresolved D. The CDR3 covers 13 residues. Germline V lookup: CDR1 SQVTM, CDR2 ANQGSEA. The V gene lost 1 base and the J gene lost 4 bases, with 10 bases spanning the gap. The CDR3 spells CSVEVTGPETQYF. In nucleotides, the CDR3 is TGCAGCGTTGAAGTGACCGGGCCAGAGACCCAGTACTTC.

The CDR3 DNA reads as TGTGCCAGTAGTAGGCAGCCCACATCCTACGAGCAGTACTTC. Its translation is CASSRQPTSYEQYF. The V gene is TRBV19, the J gene TRBJ2-7; no firm D call. V was trimmed by 4 bases and J by 1 base, leaving 11 bases between them. This CDR3 has 14 residues. Germline CDR1 LNHDA, CDR2 SQIVND (reference sequence).

The CDR3 spells CASSQLAGISYEQYF. CDR3 DNA sequence: TGTGCCAGCAGCCAGCTAGCGGGCATCTCCTACGAGCAGTACTTC. The chain uses TRBV7-8 and TRBJ2-7, with 8 bases identical to TRBD2. The CDR3 totals 15 residues. CDR1 and CDR2 from the germline V gene are SGHVS and FQNEAQ. V was pared by 5 bases and J by 0 bases, with 6 bases of the junction left unmatched.

The genes are TRBV27 and TRBJ2-3; 10 nucleotides align to TRBD2. The germline V gene encodes CDR1 MNHEY and CDR2 SMNVEV (reference sequence). This CDR3 contains 18 residues. V shed 3 bases, J shed 4 bases, and the junction held 13 bases outside the gene matches. The CDR3 loop is CASSFSSGGVAAADTQYF. The CDR3 region has the DNA TGTGCCAGCAGTTTCTCTAGCGGGGGCGTCGCGGCGGCAGATACGCAGTATTTT.

The rearrangement links TRBV28 to TRBJ1-4, with no clear D. The CDR3 extends over 15 amino acids. Per germline, CDR1 MDHEN and CDR2 SYDVKM. Trimming took 7 bases from V and 5 from J, leaving 17 bases between them. The CDR3 DNA follows: TGTGCCAGCACCTCCATAAGGAGCTGGAATGAAAAACTGTTTTTT. Amino acid sequence: CASTSIRSWNEKLFF.

The J gene is TRBJ1-6, the V gene TRBV2; 8 nucleotides match TRBD1. Unmatched junction bases numbered 6, after V lost 2 bases and J lost 3 bases. The CDR3 has 17 amino acids. The germline gives CDR1 SNHLY, CDR2 FYNNEI. Here the CDR3 reads CASSESVGQVYNSPLHF. The CDR3 region has the DNA TGTGCCAGCAGTGAATCGGTGGGACAGGTCTATAATTCACCCCTCCACTTT.

The chain joins TRBV6-6 to TRBJ1-1; 10 positions match TRBD1. The CDR3 has 16 amino acids. Germline V lookup: CDR1 MNHNY, CDR2 SVGAGI (reference sequence). Germline trimming cut 6 bases from V and 3 bases from J; bases unmatched to any gene: 10. Here the CDR3 reads CASRPDRGIEDTEAFF. In DNA, the CDR3 is TGTGCCAGCAGACCGGACAGGGGGATTGAGGACACTGAAGCTTTCTTT.